This T cell receptor beta chain originates from a study of blood T cell repertoires in COVID-19. Assay: immunoSEQ multiplex PCR; the TCRdb copy retains only in-frame clones and omits some. In the table there are about 120,000 clones, around 80% of which are singletons. The specimen was peripheral blood. This TCR came from a man between 65 and 80 years old with acute or convalescent COVID-19.

The CDR3 region is CATSREGRGGNQPQHF. The CDR3 DNA follows: TGTGCCACCAGCAGAGAAGGCAGGGGGGGCAATCAGCCCCAGCATTTT. This chain uses TRBV15 with TRBJ1-5; 7 positions match TRBD1. Losses at the gene ends were 0 bases for V and 2 bases for J; bases not matched to a gene: 4. This CDR3 contains 16 residues. Germline V gene sequence: CDR1 LNHNV, CDR2 YYDKDF (reference sequence).